One sample yielded the 27 T cell receptor beta chains listed below, sequenced in a study of naive and memory T cell subsets. Ligated cDNA underwent four rounds of PCR with nested alpha and beta constant region primers and SP2. TCRdb processed the 5' RACE reads anew with MiXCR; each CDR3 protein has one entry. Among approximately 30,000 distinct CDR3 sequences listed, 16% were seen once. An oligonucleotide containing a UMI was ligated to the 3' end of TCR cDNA. The receptors originated from a female donor in good health.

This clonotype was observed at least ten times. This rearrangement joins TRBV29-1 to TRBJ1-1; D possibly corresponds to TRBD1 (6 bases). This CDR3 is built from 13 residues. The ends were cut back, 5 bases at V and 5 bases at J, with 15 bases in the middle. The germline V gene has CDR1 SQVTM and CDR2 ANQGSEA. The CDR3 spells CSVHGRGRTEAFF. CDR3 coding DNA: TGCAGCGTTCATGGCAGGGGAAGGACTGAAGCTTTCTTT.

V is TRBV7-2 and J is TRBJ2-7; D is unclear. This CDR3 contains 14 residues. From germline, CDR1 is SGHTA and CDR2 FQGNSA. The germline V and J ends were trimmed by 1 base and 2 bases, with 9 bases remaining between them. CDR3 bases: TGTGCCAGCAGCTTAGGGGCGGCTACCTACGAGCAGTACTTC. Its translation: CASSLGAATYEQYF.

Only a few counts were recorded for this clonotype. The genes are TRBV6-6 and TRBJ1-1; 8 bases agree with TRBD1. This CDR3 is built from 15 residues. The ends lost 8 bases at V and 5 bases at J; junction bases unmatched: 13. Germline CDR1 and CDR2: MNHNY and SVGAGI (reference sequence). The CDR3 region is CASGPLTGGWTEAFF. The CDR3 coding sequence is TGTGCCAGCGGCCCACTTACAGGGGGGTGGACTGAAGCTTTCTTT.

The chain combines TRBV9 with TRBJ2-7; D not resolved. CDR1 SGDLS and CDR2 YYNGEE come from the germline V gene. Trimming removed 2 bases from V and 6 bases from J, with 18 bases in between. The CDR3 runs 15 residues. CDR3 bases: TGTGCCAGCAGCGTTACAACCGCTGACGCGGCCGAGCAGTACTTC. Its translation: CASSVTTADAAEQYF.

Many counts were recorded for this clonotype. The chain recombines TRBV29-1 with TRBJ2-1; 11 bases are shared with TRBD2. The CDR3 totals 15 residues. Trimming took 3 bases from V and 5 from J; bases not matched to a gene: 6. From germline, CDR1 is SQVTM and CDR2 ANQGSEA. The CDR3 loop reads CSVDRLAGGNNEQFF. The CDR3 DNA reads TGCAGCGTTGATCGGCTAGCGGGGGGAAACAATGAGCAGTTCTTC.

By share, this clonotype ranks as medium-sized. The rearrangement uses TRBV2 and TRBJ2-5; 7 bases are a match to TRBD1. Per germline, CDR1 SNHLY and CDR2 FYNNEI. The CDR3 covers 14 residues. The trim removed 5 bases at V and 4 bases at J, leaving 7 bases unmatched. The CDR3 DNA is TGTGCCAGCAGTCAGGGGGATTTTTCAGAGACCCAGTACTTC. It specifies CASSQGDFSETQYF.

In this sample, this clonotype is medium-sized. This chain uses TRBV7-3 with TRBJ2-5, with TRBD2 identical over 9 bases. The ends lost 5 bases at V and 4 bases at J; junction bases unmatched: 8. Germline V CDR1 and CDR2: SGHTA, FQGTGA. The CDR3 loop spans 15 amino acids. The CDR3 coding sequence is TGTGCCAGCAGCCCGAGCGGGGGGCGGAGAGAGACCCAGTACTTC. Translating gives CASSPSGGRRETQYF.

This clonotype occurred many times. The chain has TRBV27 and TRBJ2-1; D is ambiguous. V shed 2 bases and J shed 9 bases, with 5 bases lying between them. The CDR3 has 11 residues. The germline CDR1 and CDR2 sequences are MNHEY and SMNVEV (reference sequence). This CDR3 reads CASSLGAEQFF. For the CDR3, the DNA is TGTGCCAGCAGTTTAGGCGCTGAGCAGTTCTTC.

V is TRBV27 and J is TRBJ1-4; D is unclear. Germline values: CDR1 MNHEY, CDR2 SMNVEV (reference sequence). The CDR3 length is 14 residues. Trimming took off 5 bases at V and 5 bases at J, with 12 bases between the two ends. The CDR3 DNA reads as TGTGCCAGCAGTCCGAGATTCGGGAATGAAAAACTGTTTTTT. This translates into CASSPRFGNEKLFF.

This clonotype was recorded a few times. This sequence joins TRBV7-2 and TRBJ2-5, with D hard to call. CDR3 length equals 13 residues. Germline CDR1 is SGHTA and CDR2 is FQGNSA. The ends were cut back, 1 base at V and 3 bases at J, with 6 bases in the middle. Written as DNA, the CDR3 is TGTGCCAGCAGCTTAGTCTTCAAAGAGACCCAGTACTTC. Protein product: CASSLVFKETQYF.

This clonotype was found a few times. The CDR3 sequence is CSALRATNEKLFF. In DNA form, the CDR3 reads TGCAGTGCCCTCAGGGCAACTAATGAAAAACTGTTTTTT. The genes are TRBV20-1 and TRBJ1-4; D is perhaps TRBD1 (5 bases). This CDR3 has 13 residues. Between the trimmed V and J ends, which lost 6 bases and 0 bases, there was a span of 8 bases. CDR1 is DFQATT and CDR2 is SNEGSKA in the germline V gene (reference sequence).

The rearrangement joins TRBV5-1 to TRBJ2-3, with D possibly TRBD2 on 7 matching bases. From germline, CDR1 is SGHRS and CDR2 YFSETQ. V dropped 3 bases and J dropped 2 bases, with 16 bases sitting between them. The CDR3 loop spans 16 amino acids. The CDR3 DNA follows: TGCGCCAGCAGCTACCGGGGGGCGGAGGTCACAGATACGCAGTATTTT. Protein: CASSYRGAEVTDTQYF.

In this sample, this clonotype turned up a few times. The chain recombines TRBV9 with TRBJ2-5, with no clear D. The germline V and J ends were trimmed by 3 bases and 1 base, with 10 bases remaining between them. Germline V gene sequence: CDR1 SGDLS, CDR2 YYNGEE. The CDR3 is 14 amino acids. CDR3 DNA: TGTGCCAGCAGCGGAACTTCGCCCCAAGAGACCCAGTACTTC. As protein: CASSGTSPQETQYF.

Ten or more counts support this clonotype. The chain links TRBV20-1 to TRBJ2-7, with 10 bases matching TRBD1. The V gene's germline CDR1 is DFQATT and CDR2 SNEGSKA (reference sequence). The length of the CDR3 is 14 residues. Trimming cost V 6 bases and J 2 bases; bases outside gene matches: 7. The CDR3 DNA sequence: TGCAGTGCCCTAAGGGGACAGGGGCCCTACGAGCAGTACTTC. As protein: CSALRGQGPYEQYF.

V gene TRBV7-9 combines with J gene TRBJ2-3; the D gene could be TRBD1 or TRBD2 (6 bases each). This CDR3 spans 14 amino acids. Trimming took 7 bases from V and 0 from J, leaving 11 bases between them. Germline assignment: CDR1 SEHNR and CDR2 FQNEAQ (reference sequence). The CDR3 DNA is TGTGCCAGCACCCGGGGGACAAGCACAGATACGCAGTATTTT. This codes for CASTRGTSTDTQYF.

This clonotype has a count of ten or more. The DNA for the CDR3 is TGCAGTGCTAGAACGACTAGCGGGGCTACCTACGAGCAGTACTTC. It specifies CSARTTSGATYEQYF. The chain recombines TRBV20-1 with TRBJ2-7, with 11 bases that match TRBD2. The CDR3 runs to 15 residues. The V and J ends lost 2 bases and 2 bases, in that order; junction bases with no gene match: 5. Germline V CDR1 and CDR2: DFQATT, SNEGSKA (reference sequence).

The rearrangement uses TRBV6-5 and TRBJ2-7; 7 bases fit TRBD1. The trim removed 0 bases at V and 0 bases at J, leaving 8 bases unmatched. The germline V gene has CDR1 MNHEY and CDR2 SVGAGI. CDR3 size: 17 residues. CDR3 bases: TGTGCCAGCAGTTACTCTGGTTGGCAGGGGGACTCCTACGAGCAGTACTTC. Its protein is CASSYSGWQGDSYEQYF.

Written as DNA, the CDR3 is TGCGCCAGCAGCGGGTCTAGTACTCAAGAGACCCAGTACTTC. Its protein is CASSGSSTQETQYF. The chain is built from TRBV5-1 and TRBJ2-5, with D hard to call. Looked up from germline, CDR1 is SGHRS and CDR2 is YFSETQ. Trimming stripped 4 bases from V and 2 bases from J, with 12 bases between. CDR3 length: 14 amino acids. The variable domain in full, completed from reference TRBV5-1 and TRBJ2-5, reads KAGVTQTPRYLIKTRGQQVTLSCSPISGHRSVSWYQQTPGQGLQFLFEYFSETQRNKGNFPGRFSGRQFSNSRSEMNVSTLELGDSALYLCASSGSSTQETQYFGPGTRLLVL.

This clonotype was counted between two and nine times. The chain carries TRBV29-1 and TRBJ1-1; tentatively, D is TRBD1 (5 bases). CDR1 SQVTM and CDR2 ANQGSEA come from the germline V gene. CDR3 length: 13 amino acids. Between the trimmed V and J ends, which lost 4 bases and 6 bases, there was a span of 15 bases. The DNA for the CDR3 is TGCAGCGTTGGGGGCGCGGGAGGCGCTGAAGCTTTCTTT. Translating it yields CSVGGAGGAEAFF.

In its sample, this clonotype was seen many times. This chain links TRBV20-1 with TRBJ1-5; 8 nucleotides align to TRBD1. V lost 5 bases, J lost 3 bases, and 3 bases stayed unmatched. Germline-derived CDR1 and CDR2 are DFQATT and SNEGSKA (reference sequence). The CDR3 is 13 residues long. CDR3 bases: TGCAGTGCTCTGGACAGGGACAATCAGCCCCAGCATTTT. Translation: CSALDRDNQPQHF.

In this sample, this clonotype turned up a few times. This chain uses TRBV20-1 with TRBJ2-7; 8 bases map to TRBD2. The CDR3 is made up of 17 amino acids. Germline trimming cut 1 base from V and 2 bases from J; bases unmatched to any gene: 13. The germline gives CDR1 DFQATT, CDR2 SNEGSKA (reference sequence). The CDR3 reads CSARALVGGGRTYEQYF. The CDR3 DNA sequence: TGCAGTGCTAGAGCGCTCGTCGGCGGGGGGCGTACCTACGAGCAGTACTTC.

This clonotype was recorded many times. The chain couples TRBV29-1 to TRBJ1-3; D gene ambiguous. This CDR3 is built from 11 residues. Trimming removed 6 bases at V and 3 bases at J, with 6 bases between. The germline V gene encodes CDR1 SQVTM and CDR2 ANQGSEA. The CDR3 protein is CSVADGNTIYF. The CDR3 DNA is TGCAGCGTGGCAGATGGAAACACCATATATTTT.

V is TRBV5-1 and J is TRBJ2-1, with D possibly TRBD2 on 7 matching bases. The CDR3 is 17 residues long. V was trimmed by 0 bases and J by 0 bases, leaving 13 bases between them. Germline V gene lookup returns CDR1 SGHRS and CDR2 YFSETQ. CDR3 DNA sequence: TGCGCCAGCAGCTTGGCCGCGGGGGCGACCTCCTACAATGAGCAGTTCTTC. Amino acid sequence: CASSLAAGATSYNEQFF.

This clonotype showed up many times. V and J are TRBV18 and TRBJ2-4, with D possibly being TRBD1 (6 bases). The CDR3 is 16 residues long. The ends were cut back, 4 bases at V and 0 bases at J, with 13 bases in the middle. From germline, CDR1 is KGHSH and CDR2 LQKENI. DNA for the CDR3: TGTGCCAGCTCACTCGGACAGACATTAGCCAAAAACATTCAGTACTTC. Residues: CASSLGQTLAKNIQYF.

This clonotype occurred a few times. The V call is TRBV5-1, the J call TRBJ1-5; D possibly corresponds to TRBD1 (5 bases). Between the trimmed V and J ends, which lost 0 bases and 7 bases, there was a span of 14 bases. Germline V gene lookup returns CDR1 SGHRS and CDR2 YFSETQ. The CDR3 has 15 residues. DNA of the CDR3: TGCGCCAGCAGCTTGGGGGGGGGGATGACACAGCCCCAGCATTTT. Its translation is CASSLGGGMTQPQHF.

The genes are TRBV12-3 or TRBV12-4 and TRBJ2-1, with D possibly being TRBD2 (5 bases). The CDR3 length is 12 residues. V was pared by 6 bases and J by 6 bases, with 9 bases between. The CDR3 here is CASSPGFNEQFF. The CDR3 DNA is TGTGCCAGCAGCCCGGGATTCAATGAGCAGTTCTTC.

CDR3 bases: TGTGCCAGCTCACTATCGGAATCCTACGAGCAGTACTTC. Translating it yields CASSLSESYEQYF. J is TRBJ2-7 and V is TRBV18, with D unresolved. The V gene lost 4 bases and the J gene lost 1 base, with 8 bases spanning the gap. Germline CDR1 is KGHSH and CDR2 is LQKENI. The CDR3 has 13 residues.